The 28 T cell receptor beta chains given below trace back to one sample, sequenced in a study of blood T cell repertoires in COVID-19. This table comes from immunoSEQ multiplex PCR, and its TCRdb copy is limited to in-frame clones, with some not included. The sample carries some 110,000 clones, about 85% recorded once. Sample: peripheral blood. The receptors derive from a human donor in a cohort sampled during active COVID-19.

The chain is built from TRBV12-5 and TRBJ2-7; 8 bases line up with TRBD2. J was trimmed by 0 bases and V by 2 bases; bases with no gene match: 6. Germline CDR1 LGHNT, CDR2 FRNRAP. This CDR3 contains 16 residues. CDR3 residues: CASGLSLAGLSYEQYF. The CDR3 DNA sequence: TGTGCTAGTGGTTTGTCCTTAGCGGGACTCTCCTACGAGCAGTACTTC.

The rearrangement links TRBV12-3 or TRBV12-4 to TRBJ1-1, with 8 bases that match TRBD1. The CDR3 is 11 residues long. V lost 6 bases and J lost 10; bases outside the gene matches: 4. In DNA, the CDR3 is TGTGCCAGCAGACAGGGGGTCGGAGCTTTCTTT. This codes for CASRQGVGAFF.

This sequence joins TRBV7-3 and TRBJ2-7, with 9 nucleotides matching TRBD1. With 3 bases clipped from V and 3 bases from J, the junction kept 6 bases outside the gene matches. This CDR3 has 15 residues. Germline CDR1 SGHTA, CDR2 FQGTGA. The CDR3 DNA follows: TGTGCCAGCAGCTTCGGGACAGGGATGGACTACGAGCAGTACTTC. Translated, it gives CASSFGTGMDYEQYF.

The J gene is TRBJ2-3, the V gene TRBV2; 14 bases align to TRBD2. CDR1 is SNHLY, CDR2 FYNNEI, per germline. The CDR3 covers 14 residues. V shed 9 bases and J 3 bases; nucleotides not matched to a gene: 2. The CDR3 nucleotides read TGTGCCAGTAGACTAGCGGGAGGGACAGATACGCAGTATTTT. Its protein is CASRLAGGTDTQYF.

This clone has only a few counts. This chain connects TRBV21-1 to TRBJ1-5. TRBV21-1 is a known pseudogene. This CDR3 has 13 residues. The CDR3 nucleotides are TGTGCCAGCAGCCCACGACTTTATCAGCCCCAGCATTTT. This sequence encodes CASSPRLYQPQHF.

This chain connects TRBV3-1 (or the pseudogene TRBV3-2) to TRBJ2-5; 8 bases line up with TRBD2. Germline V gene sequence: CDR1 LGHDT, CDR2 YNNKEL (reference sequence). The CDR3 sequence is 16 residues long. The V segment lost 3 bases and the J segment 3 bases; nucleotides outside the gene matches: 9. CDR3 nucleotides: TGTGCCAGCAGCCAGCAACCGGGACTAGGGAAAGAGACCCAGTACTTC. Translating it yields CASSQQPGLGKETQYF.

The chain recombines TRBV7-9 with TRBJ1-4, with D possibly being TRBD1 (5 bases). CDR3 size: 15 residues. V was trimmed by 0 bases and J by 4 bases, leaving 9 bases between them. The germline V gene has CDR1 SEHNR and CDR2 FQNEAQ (reference sequence). CDR3: CASSLADRVNEKLFF. CDR3 sequence (DNA): TGTGCCAGCAGCTTAGCTGACAGAGTTAATGAAAAACTGTTTTTT.

V is TRBV25-1 and J is TRBJ2-2; 7 bases are shared with TRBD1. J gave up 1 base and V 6 bases, and 2 bases lay outside the gene matches. Germline CDR1 is MGHDK and CDR2 is SYGVNS. The CDR3 is 14 residues long. CDR3 residues: CASRRTGNTGELFF. CDR3 coding DNA: TGTGCCAGCAGGAGGACAGGGAACACCGGGGAGCTGTTTTTT.

The rearrangement links TRBV3-1 (or the pseudogene TRBV3-2) to TRBJ2-3; 8 nucleotides align to TRBD2. This CDR3 contains 17 residues. Germline loops: CDR1 LGHDT, CDR2 YNNKEL (reference sequence). V lost 0 bases and J lost 0; bases outside the gene matches: 5. The CDR3: CASSQDPSGGSTDTQYF. CDR3 nucleotides: TGTGCCAGCAGCCAAGATCCCAGCGGGGGTAGCACAGATACGCAGTATTTT.

V gene TRBV27 combines with J gene TRBJ2-5; D gene uncertain. The CDR3 spans 15 residues. The V and J ends lost 5 bases and 2 bases respectively, with 15 bases between them. Germline V lookup: CDR1 MNHEY, CDR2 SMNVEV (reference sequence). The CDR3 coding sequence is TGTGCCAGCAGTCCGAACCTTCCAGGACAAGAGACCCAGTACTTC. Its protein product is CASSPNLPGQETQYF.

This CDR3 reads CASSYLQGEDYGYTF. The CDR3 DNA is TGTGCCAGCAGCTACCTACAGGGGGAGGACTATGGCTACACCTTC. The V gene is TRBV5-4, the J gene TRBJ1-2; 8 bases match TRBD1. The germline V gene encodes CDR1 SGHNT and CDR2 YYREEE (reference sequence). V lost 3 bases to trimming and J lost 3 bases; unmatched junction nucleotides: 7. CDR3 length: 15 residues. The complete variable domain, with remaining parts taken from reference TRBV5-4 and TRBJ1-2, reads ETGVTQSPTHLIKTRGQQVTLRCSSQSGHNTVSWYQQALGQGPQFIFQYYREEENGRGNFPPRFSGLQFPNYSSELNVNALELDDSALYLCASSYLQGEDYGYTFGSGTRLTVV.

This clone was found once. This chain joins TRBV15 and TRBJ2-7; D gene unclear. This CDR3 spans 16 amino acids. The germline V and J ends were trimmed by 1 base and 0 bases, with 13 bases remaining between them. CDR1 is LNHNV and CDR2 is YYDKDF in the germline V gene (reference sequence). CDR3 loop: CATSRGFEVVSYEQYF. The CDR3, as DNA: TGTGCCACCAGCAGAGGATTCGAGGTGGTCTCCTACGAGCAGTACTTC.

The chain has TRBV27 and TRBJ2-1, with D unclear. The length of the CDR3 is 14 residues. The V gene's germline CDR1 is MNHEY and CDR2 SMNVEV (reference sequence). V was cut by 2 bases and J by 6 bases, with 11 bases left in between. The CDR3 protein is CASSLTASGNEQFF. DNA of the CDR3: TGTGCCAGCAGTTTAACGGCCTCGGGCAATGAGCAGTTCTTC.

This rearrangement joins TRBV19 to TRBJ2-7, with D possibly TRBD2 on 6 matching bases. The V and J ends lost 5 bases and 4 bases respectively, with 12 bases between them. CDR3 length: 13 residues. Germline CDR1 and CDR2: LNHDA and SQIVND (reference sequence). The CDR3 DNA reads as TGTGCCAGTAGTCCACGCGGGGATTACGAGCAGTACTTC. The encoded protein is CASSPRGDYEQYF. Drawing the rest from reference TRBV19 and TRBJ2-7, the complete variable domain is DGGITQSPKYLFRKEGQNVTLSCEQNLNHDAMYWYRQDPGQGLRLIYYSQIVNDFQKGDIAEGYSVSREKKESFPLTVTSAQKNPTAFYLCASSPRGDYEQYFGPGTRLTVT.

The rearrangement joins TRBV7-9 to TRBJ2-5; TRBD1 is a possible D gene (6 bases). The CDR3 runs 15 residues. Germline CDR1 is SEHNR and CDR2 is FQNEAQ (reference sequence). Deletions cut 7 bases from V and 4 bases from J, with 19 bases between. The CDR3 DNA reads TGTGCCAGCACCCAATGGGGGCTGGGTGGAGAGACCCAGTACTTC. Amino acid sequence: CASTQWGLGGETQYF.

The chain carries TRBV30 and TRBJ1-2; 9 bases align to TRBD1. The CDR3 loop spans 13 amino acids. After removal of 2 bases from V and 11 bases from J, the junction contained 9 bases not matched to a gene. Germline CDR1 reads GTSNPN; CDR2 reads SVGIG (reference sequence). The CDR3 here is CAWSWDRAASYTF. For the CDR3, the DNA is TGTGCCTGGAGTTGGGACAGGGCAGCTTCTTACACCTTC.

The chain couples TRBV12-5 to TRBJ2-5; 8 bases fit TRBD1. This CDR3 comprises 16 residues. The germline V gene encodes CDR1 LGHNT and CDR2 FRNRAP. With V trimmed by 5 bases and J by 1 base, 9 bases remained unmatched. CDR3 DNA: TGTGCTAGTGGTGCTCCGACAGGGGCTTTCCAAGAGACCCAGTACTTC. Its translation: CASGAPTGAFQETQYF.

This chain joins TRBV10-1 and TRBJ2-7, with 12 bases fitting TRBD2. This CDR3 has 16 residues. J was trimmed by 5 bases and V by 3 bases; bases with no gene match: 8. CDR1 is WNHNN and CDR2 is SYGVQD in the germline V gene (reference sequence). The CDR3 DNA follows: TGCGCCAGCAGTGACCTAGCGGGAGGGCCCGTCCACGAGCAGTACTTC. The encoded protein is CASSDLAGGPVHEQYF.

The chain employs TRBV6-6 and TRBJ2-6, with TRBD1 as a possible D gene (5 bases). This CDR3 spans 16 amino acids. Germline CDR1 is MNHNY and CDR2 is SVGAGI (reference sequence). Trimming left V 4 bases short and J 4 bases short, with 14 bases between. For the CDR3, the DNA is TGTGCCAGCAGTTCCATAACAGGAACCGGGGCCAACGTCCTGACTTTC. Protein sequence: CASSSITGTGANVLTF.

This chain connects TRBV6-2 or TRBV6-3 to TRBJ2-7; 11 bases are shared with TRBD2. Germline V CDR1 and CDR2: MNHEY, SVGEGT. V was pared by 6 bases and J by 3 bases, with 19 bases of the junction left unmatched. The CDR3 has 19 amino acids. The CDR3 DNA is TGTGCCAGCAGCCAACTCGGTCTAGCGGGAGGCCCTTTGAACTACGAGCAGTACTTC. Encoded protein: CASSQLGLAGGPLNYEQYF.

In nucleotides, the CDR3 is TGTGCCAGCAGCCCGGATGCACCAGGGGGATGGAATGAGCAGTTCTTC. This sequence encodes CASSPDAPGGWNEQFF. J is TRBJ2-1 and V is TRBV28; 7 positions match TRBD1. This CDR3 region has 16 residues. Trimming took 6 bases from V and 7 from J; bases not matched to a gene: 15. Germline V CDR1 and CDR2: MDHEN, SYDVKM.

The genes are TRBV7-3 and TRBJ2-2; D may be TRBD1 (6 bases). CDR1 is SGHTA, CDR2 FQGTGA, per germline. The CDR3 runs 14 residues. V shed 7 bases and J shed 3 bases, with 12 bases lying between them. The CDR3 nucleotides are TGTGCCAGCAAAGGGGACATCTACACCGGGGAGCTGTTTTTT. Translated, it gives CASKGDIYTGELFF.

The chain carries TRBV2 and TRBJ2-7; TRBD2 aligns across 7 bases. With V trimmed by 8 bases and J by 0 bases, 4 bases remained unmatched. Per germline, CDR1 SNHLY and CDR2 FYNNEI. This CDR3 is built from 13 residues. The CDR3: CASLLALSYEQYF. The CDR3 DNA sequence: TGTGCCAGCCTACTAGCGCTCTCCTACGAGCAGTACTTC.

This clone was counted a few times. The chain is built from TRBV12-5 and TRBJ1-1, with D possibly matching TRBD1 (5 bases). This CDR3 is 11 amino acids long. Trimming shortened V by 7 bases and J by 8 bases, and 11 bases separated the two germline ends. In germline, CDR1 is LGHNT, CDR2 FRNRAP. The CDR3 sequence is CASAGGGEAFF. As DNA, the CDR3 is TGTGCTAGTGCTGGGGGAGGGGAAGCTTTCTTT.

The V and J genes are TRBV14 and TRBJ1-1; 8 nucleotides match TRBD1. The CDR3 spans 15 residues. Per germline, CDR1 SGHDN and CDR2 FVKESK. The V and J ends lost 1 base and 1 base, in that order; junction bases with no gene match: 2. CDR3 amino acids: CASSQAGQANTEAFF. The CDR3 region has the DNA TGTGCCAGCAGCCAAGCGGGACAGGCGAACACTGAAGCTTTCTTT.

The genes are TRBV11-2 and TRBJ2-1; 10 positions agree with TRBD2. The CDR3 loop spans 16 amino acids. In germline, CDR1 is SGHAT, CDR2 FQNNGV. Trimming removed 6 bases from V and 2 bases from J; junction bases left unmatched: 7. CDR3 loop: CASRTLAGGTYNEQFF. The CDR3 region has the DNA TGTGCCAGCAGGACTTTAGCGGGAGGAACCTACAATGAGCAGTTCTTC.

The V gene is TRBV3-1 (or the pseudogene TRBV3-2), the J gene TRBJ1-3; 8 positions agree with TRBD1. Trimming removed 6 bases from V and 3 bases from J; junction bases left unmatched: 4. The CDR3 extends over 14 amino acids. From germline, CDR1 is LGHDT and CDR2 YNNKEL (reference sequence). The CDR3 loop reads CASSRQGNGNTIYF. In nucleotides, the CDR3 is TGTGCCAGCAGTCGACAGGGGAATGGAAACACCATATATTTT.

This chain links TRBV5-1 with TRBJ2-7; a possible D gene is TRBD2 (5 bases). The CDR3 loop spans 14 amino acids. The germline V gene encodes CDR1 SGHRS and CDR2 YFSETQ. V dropped 0 bases and J dropped 0 bases, with 7 bases sitting between them. The CDR3 reads CASSLATSSYEQYF. Here the CDR3 DNA reads TGCGCCAGCAGCTTGGCCACTAGCTCCTACGAGCAGTACTTC.